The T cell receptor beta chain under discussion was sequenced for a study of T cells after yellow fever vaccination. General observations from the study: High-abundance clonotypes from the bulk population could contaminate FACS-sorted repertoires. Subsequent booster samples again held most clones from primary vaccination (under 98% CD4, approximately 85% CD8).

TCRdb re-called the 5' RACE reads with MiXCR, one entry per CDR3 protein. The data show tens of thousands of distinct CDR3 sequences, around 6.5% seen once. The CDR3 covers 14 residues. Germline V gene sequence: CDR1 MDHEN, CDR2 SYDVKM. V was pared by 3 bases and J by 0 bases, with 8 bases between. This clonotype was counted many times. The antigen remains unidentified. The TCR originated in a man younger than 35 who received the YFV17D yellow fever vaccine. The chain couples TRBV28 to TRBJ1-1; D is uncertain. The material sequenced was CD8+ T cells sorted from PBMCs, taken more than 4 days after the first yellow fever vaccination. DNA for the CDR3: TGTGCCAGCAGTTTCACGGCCATGAACACTGAAGCTTTCTTT. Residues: CASSFTAMNTEAFF.